The sequence of this TCR beta chain was determined in a study of identical twins. Broader study findings: High-abundance cord blood beta clonotypes had fewer insertions; memory repertoires showed none. Partial confounding of zero-insertion analyses by invariant MAIT and iNKT cells was possible.

A universal primer binding site was introduced by template switching. The final cDNA contained unique molecular identifiers. From the 5' RACE reads, TCRdb called clonotypes with MiXCR, one entry per CDR3 protein. This sample carries some 660,000 distinct CDR3 sequences, under 9% of them seen once, and the ten largest clones take 0.8% to 1%. The CDR3 contains 16 residues. Germline CDR1 reads LNHNV; CDR2 reads YYDKDF (reference sequence). Trimming removed 0 bases at V and 5 bases at J, with 17 bases between. As for this clonotype: The antigen remains unidentified.

These data were likewise used in another study, on yellow fever vaccine responses in identical twins. That publication notes: Twins' T cell vaccine responses reportedly looked partly convergent, partly personalized.

The sequencing sample was made of PBMCs. The chain has TRBV15 and TRBJ2-7; a possible D gene is TRBD1 (5 bases). This TCR derives from a woman aged 18 to 35 in good health. The CDR3 protein is CATSREVGAMGHEQYF. In DNA form, the CDR3 reads TGTGCCACCAGCAGAGAGGTCGGCGCGATGGGGCACGAGCAGTACTTC. Drawing the rest from reference TRBV15 and TRBJ2-7, the complete variable domain is DAMVIQNPRYQVTQFGKPVTLSCSQTLNHNVMYWYQQKSSQAPKLLFHYYDKDFNNEADTPDNFQSRRPNTSFCFLDIRSPGLGDTAMYLCATSREVGAMGHEQYFGPGTRLTVT.